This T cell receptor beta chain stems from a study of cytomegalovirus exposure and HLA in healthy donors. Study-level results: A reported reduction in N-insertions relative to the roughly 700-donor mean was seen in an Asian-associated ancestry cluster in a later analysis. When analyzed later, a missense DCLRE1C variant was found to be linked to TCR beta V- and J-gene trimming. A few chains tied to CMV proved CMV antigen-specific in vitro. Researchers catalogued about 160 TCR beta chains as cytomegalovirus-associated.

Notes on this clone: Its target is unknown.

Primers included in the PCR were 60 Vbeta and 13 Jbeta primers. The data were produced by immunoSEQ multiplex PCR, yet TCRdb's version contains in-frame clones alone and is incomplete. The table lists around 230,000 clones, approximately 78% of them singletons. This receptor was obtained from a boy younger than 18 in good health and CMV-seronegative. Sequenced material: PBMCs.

CDR3 nucleotides: TGTGCCAGCAGCCTCTCTGGGCCCAGTGAAGCTTTCTTT. It yields the protein CASSLSGPSEAFF. The chain combines TRBV11-3 with TRBJ1-1, with D unresolved. Trimming removed 5 bases at V and 7 bases at J, with 14 bases between. CDR1 and CDR2 (germline): SGHNT, YENEEA. The CDR3 is 13 amino acids.